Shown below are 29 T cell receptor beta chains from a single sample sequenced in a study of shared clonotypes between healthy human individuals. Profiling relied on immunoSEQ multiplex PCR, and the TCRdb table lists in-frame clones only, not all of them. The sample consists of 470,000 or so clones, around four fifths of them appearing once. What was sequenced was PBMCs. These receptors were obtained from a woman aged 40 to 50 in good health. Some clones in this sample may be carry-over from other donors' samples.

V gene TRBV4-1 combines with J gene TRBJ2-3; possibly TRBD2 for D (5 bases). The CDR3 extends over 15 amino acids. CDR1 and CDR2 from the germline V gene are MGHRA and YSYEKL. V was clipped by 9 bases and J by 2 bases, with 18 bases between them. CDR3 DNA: TGCGCCAGTAAACGACGCGGGCTCAACACAGATACGCAGTATTTT. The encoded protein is CASKRRGLNTDTQYF.

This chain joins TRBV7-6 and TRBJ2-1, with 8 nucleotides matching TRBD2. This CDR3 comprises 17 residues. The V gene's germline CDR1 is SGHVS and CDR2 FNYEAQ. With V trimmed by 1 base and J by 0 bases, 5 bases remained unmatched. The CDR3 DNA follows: TGTGCCAGCAGCTTAGGGATAGCGGGGAGCTCCTACAATGAGCAGTTCTTC. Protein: CASSLGIAGSSYNEQFF.

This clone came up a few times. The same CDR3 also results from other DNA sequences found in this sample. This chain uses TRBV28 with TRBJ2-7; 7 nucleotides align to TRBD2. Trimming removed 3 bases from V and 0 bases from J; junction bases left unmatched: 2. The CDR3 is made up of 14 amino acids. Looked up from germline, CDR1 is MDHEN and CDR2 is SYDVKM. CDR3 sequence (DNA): TGTGCCAGCAGTTTTCGCGGGGGCTCCTACGAGCAGTACTTC. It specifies CASSFRGGSYEQYF.

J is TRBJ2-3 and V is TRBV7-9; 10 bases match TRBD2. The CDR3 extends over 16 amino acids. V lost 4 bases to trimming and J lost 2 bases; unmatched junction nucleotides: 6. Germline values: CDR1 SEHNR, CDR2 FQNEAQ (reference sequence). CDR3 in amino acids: CASSSGLAEFTDTQYF. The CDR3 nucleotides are TGTGCCAGCAGCTCCGGACTAGCGGAATTCACAGATACGCAGTATTTT. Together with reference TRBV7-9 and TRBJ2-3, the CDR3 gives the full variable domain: DTGVSQNPRHKITKRGQNVTFRCDPISEHNRLYWYRQTLGQGPEFLTYFQNEAQLEKSRLLSDRFSAERPKGSFSTLEIQRTEQGDSAMYLCASSSGLAEFTDTQYFGPGTRLTVL.

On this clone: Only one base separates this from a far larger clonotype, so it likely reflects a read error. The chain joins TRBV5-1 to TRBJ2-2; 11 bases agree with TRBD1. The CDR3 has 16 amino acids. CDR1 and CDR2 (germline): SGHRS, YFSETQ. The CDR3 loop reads CASSRTGGANAGELFF. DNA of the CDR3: TGCGCCAGCAGCCGGACAGGGGGCGCGAACGCCGGGGAGCTGTTTTTT.

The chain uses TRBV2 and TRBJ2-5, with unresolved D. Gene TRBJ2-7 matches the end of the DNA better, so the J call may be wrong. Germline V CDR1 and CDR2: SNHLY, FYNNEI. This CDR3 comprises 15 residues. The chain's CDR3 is CASSDGRGPYYEQYF. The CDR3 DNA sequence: TGTGCCAGCAGTGATGGACGCGGACCCTACTACGAGCAGTACTTC.

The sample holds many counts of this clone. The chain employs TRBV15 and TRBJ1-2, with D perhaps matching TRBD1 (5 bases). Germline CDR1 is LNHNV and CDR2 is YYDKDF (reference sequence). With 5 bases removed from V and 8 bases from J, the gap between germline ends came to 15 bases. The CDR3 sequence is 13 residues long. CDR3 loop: CATSVSGGFGYTF. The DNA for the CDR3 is TGTGCCACCAGCGTTAGCGGGGGGTTCGGCTACACCTTC.

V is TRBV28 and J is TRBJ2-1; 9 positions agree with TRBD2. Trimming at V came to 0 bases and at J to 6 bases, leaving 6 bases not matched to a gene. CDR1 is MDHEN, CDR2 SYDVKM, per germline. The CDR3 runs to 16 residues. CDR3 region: CASSLWGGREVNEQFF. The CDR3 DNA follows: TGTGCCAGCAGTTTATGGGGCGGGAGGGAGGTCAATGAGCAGTTCTTC.

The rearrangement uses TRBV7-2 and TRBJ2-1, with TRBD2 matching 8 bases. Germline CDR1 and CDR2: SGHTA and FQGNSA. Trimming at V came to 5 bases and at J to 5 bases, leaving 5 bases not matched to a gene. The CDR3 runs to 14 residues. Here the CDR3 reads CASSGTRMNNEQFF. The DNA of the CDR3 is TGTGCCAGCAGCGGGACTAGGATGAACAATGAGCAGTTCTTC. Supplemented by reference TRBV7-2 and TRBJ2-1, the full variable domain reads GAGVSQSPSNKVTEKGKDVELRCDPISGHTALYWYRQSLGQGLEFLIYFQGNSAPDKSGLPSDRFSAERTGGSVSTLTIQRTQQEDSAVYLCASSGTRMNNEQFFGPGTRLTVL.

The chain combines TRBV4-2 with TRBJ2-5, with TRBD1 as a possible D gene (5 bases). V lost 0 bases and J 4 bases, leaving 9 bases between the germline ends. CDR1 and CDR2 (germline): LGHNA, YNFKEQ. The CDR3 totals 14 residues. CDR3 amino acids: CASSQDRRVETQYF. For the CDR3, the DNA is TGTGCCAGCAGCCAAGATCGCAGGGTAGAGACCCAGTACTTC.

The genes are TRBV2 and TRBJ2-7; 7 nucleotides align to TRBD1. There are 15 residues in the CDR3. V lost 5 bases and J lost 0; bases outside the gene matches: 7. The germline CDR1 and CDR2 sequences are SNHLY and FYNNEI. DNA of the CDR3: TGTGCCAGCAGTATGGGACAGACAATCTCCTACGAGCAGTACTTC. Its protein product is CASSMGQTISYEQYF. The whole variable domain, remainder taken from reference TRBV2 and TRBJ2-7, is EPEVTQTPSHQVTQMGQEVILRCVPISNHLYFYWYRQILGQKVEFLVSFYNNEISEKSEIFDDQFSVERPDGSNFTLKIRSTKLEDSAMYFCASSMGQTISYEQYFGPGTRLTVT.

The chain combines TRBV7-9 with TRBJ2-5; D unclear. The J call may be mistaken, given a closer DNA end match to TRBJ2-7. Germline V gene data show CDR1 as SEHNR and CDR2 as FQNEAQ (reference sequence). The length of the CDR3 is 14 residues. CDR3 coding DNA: TGTGCCAGCAGCTTAGGTGGAATCGCCTACGAGCAGTACTTC. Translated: CASSLGGIAYEQYF.

DNA of the CDR3: TGTGCCAGCAGCTCACGAAAGACAGGCTACGAGCAGTACTTC. Its protein is CASSSRKTGYEQYF. The chain links TRBV7-8 to TRBJ2-7; a possible D gene is TRBD1 (6 bases). Trimming took 4 bases from V and 3 from J, leaving 13 bases between them. CDR3 size: 14 residues. Germline CDR1 and CDR2: SGHVS and FQNEAQ.

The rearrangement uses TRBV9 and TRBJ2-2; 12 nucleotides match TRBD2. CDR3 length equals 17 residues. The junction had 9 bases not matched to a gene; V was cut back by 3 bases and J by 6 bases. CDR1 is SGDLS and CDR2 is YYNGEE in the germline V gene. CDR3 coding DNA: TGTGCCAGCAGCGCAGGACTAGCGGGAAGAAGAGCCGGGGAGCTGTTTTTT. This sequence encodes CASSAGLAGRRAGELFF.

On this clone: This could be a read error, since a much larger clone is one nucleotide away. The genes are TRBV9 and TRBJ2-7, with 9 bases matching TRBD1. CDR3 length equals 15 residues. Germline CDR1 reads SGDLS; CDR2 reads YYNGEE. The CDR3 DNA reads TGTGCCAGCAGCACCCGGGACAGGGTCTCCTACGAGCAGTGCTTC. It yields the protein CASSTRDRVSYEQCF.

This CDR3 reads CASRPRLWGNTEAFF. CDR3 sequence (DNA): TGTGCCAGCAGGCCCAGACTGTGGGGGAACACTGAAGCTTTCTTT. The rearrangement uses TRBV28 and TRBJ1-1; D is unclear. V was clipped by 6 bases and J by 1 base, with 15 bases between them. The CDR3 consists of 15 residues. Germline CDR1 reads MDHEN; CDR2 reads SYDVKM. The entire variable domain, with the rest obtained from reference TRBV28 and TRBJ1-1, is as follows: DVKVTQSSRYLVKRTGEKVFLECVQDMDHENMFWYRQDPGLGLRLIYFSYDVKMKEKGDIPEGYSVSREKKERFSLILESASTNQTSMYLCASRPRLWGNTEAFFGQGTRLTVV.

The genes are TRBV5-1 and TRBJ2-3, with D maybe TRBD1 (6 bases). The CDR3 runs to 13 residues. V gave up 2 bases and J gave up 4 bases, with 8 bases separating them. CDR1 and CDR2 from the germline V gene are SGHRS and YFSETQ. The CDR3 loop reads CASSLQGPDTQYF. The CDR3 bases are TGCGCCAGCAGCTTACAGGGCCCAGATACGCAGTATTTT. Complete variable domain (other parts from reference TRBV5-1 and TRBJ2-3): KAGVTQTPRYLIKTRGQQVTLSCSPISGHRSVSWYQQTPGQGLQFLFEYFSETQRNKGNFPGRFSGRQFSNSRSEMNVSTLELGDSALYLCASSLQGPDTQYFGPGTRLTVL.

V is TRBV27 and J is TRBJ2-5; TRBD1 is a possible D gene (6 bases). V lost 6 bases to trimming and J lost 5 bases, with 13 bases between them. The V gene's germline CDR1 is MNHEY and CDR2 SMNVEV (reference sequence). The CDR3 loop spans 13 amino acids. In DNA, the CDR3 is TGTGCCAGCAGCAGGGGAGCGTGGGAGACCCAGTACTTC. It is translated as CASSRGAWETQYF.

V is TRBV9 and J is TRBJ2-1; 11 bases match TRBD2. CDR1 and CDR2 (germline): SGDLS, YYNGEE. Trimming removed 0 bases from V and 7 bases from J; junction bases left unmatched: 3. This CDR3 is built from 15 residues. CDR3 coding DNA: TGTGCCAGCAGCGTAGAGGCTAGCGGGAGGAATGAGCAGTTCTTC. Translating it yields CASSVEASGRNEQFF.

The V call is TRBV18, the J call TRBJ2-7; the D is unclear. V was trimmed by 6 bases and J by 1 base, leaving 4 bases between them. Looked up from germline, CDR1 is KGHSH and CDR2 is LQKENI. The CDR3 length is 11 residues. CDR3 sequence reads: CASSVSYEQYF. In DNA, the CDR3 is TGTGCCAGCTCCGTATCCTACGAGCAGTACTTC.

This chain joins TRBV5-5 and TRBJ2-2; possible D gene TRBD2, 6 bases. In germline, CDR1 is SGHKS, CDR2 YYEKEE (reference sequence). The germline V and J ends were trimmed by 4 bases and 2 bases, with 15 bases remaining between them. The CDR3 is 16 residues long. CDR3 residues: CASSPPGGLNTGELFF. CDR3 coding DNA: TGTGCCAGCAGCCCGCCCGGGGGACTTAACACCGGGGAGCTGTTTTTT.

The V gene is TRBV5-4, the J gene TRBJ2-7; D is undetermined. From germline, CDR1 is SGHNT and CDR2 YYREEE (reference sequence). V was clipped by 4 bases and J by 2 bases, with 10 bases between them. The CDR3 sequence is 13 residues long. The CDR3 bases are TGTGCCAGCAGCCGTCAGGATGCCTACGAGCAGTACTTC. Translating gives CASSRQDAYEQYF.

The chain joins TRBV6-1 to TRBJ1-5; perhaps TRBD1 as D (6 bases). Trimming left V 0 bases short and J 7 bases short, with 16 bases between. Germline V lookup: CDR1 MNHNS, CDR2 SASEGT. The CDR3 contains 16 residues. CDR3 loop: CASSEALLGGRQPQHF. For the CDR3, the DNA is TGTGCCAGCAGTGAAGCGCTTCTGGGGGGCCGGCAGCCCCAGCATTTT.

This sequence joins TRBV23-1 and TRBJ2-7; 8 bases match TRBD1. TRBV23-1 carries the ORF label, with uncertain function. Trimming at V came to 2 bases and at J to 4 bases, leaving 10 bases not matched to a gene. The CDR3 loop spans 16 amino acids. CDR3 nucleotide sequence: TGCGCCAGCAGTCAAGACAGGGGCCGCACACTTTACGAGCAGTACTTC. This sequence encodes CASSQDRGRTLYEQYF.

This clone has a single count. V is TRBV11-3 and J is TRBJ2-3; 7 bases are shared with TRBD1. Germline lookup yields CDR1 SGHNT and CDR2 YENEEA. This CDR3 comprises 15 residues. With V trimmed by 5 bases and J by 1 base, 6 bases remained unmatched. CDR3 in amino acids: CASSPRQGGTDTQYF. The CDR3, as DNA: TGTGCCAGCAGCCCCCGACAGGGAGGCACAGATACGCAGTATTTT. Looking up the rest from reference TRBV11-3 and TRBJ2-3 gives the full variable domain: EAGVVQSPRYKIIEKKQPVAFWCNPISGHNTLYWYLQNLGQGPELLIRYENEEAVDDSQLPKDRFSAERLKGVDSTLKIQPAELGDSAVYLCASSPRQGGTDTQYFGPGTRLTVL.

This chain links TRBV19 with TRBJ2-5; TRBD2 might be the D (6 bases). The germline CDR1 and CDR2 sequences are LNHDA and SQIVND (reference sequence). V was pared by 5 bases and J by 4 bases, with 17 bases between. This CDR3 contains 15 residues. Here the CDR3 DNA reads TGTGCCAGTAGTGTAAGGAGGGAAGGTGGAGAGACCCAGTACTTC. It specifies CASSVRREGGETQYF.

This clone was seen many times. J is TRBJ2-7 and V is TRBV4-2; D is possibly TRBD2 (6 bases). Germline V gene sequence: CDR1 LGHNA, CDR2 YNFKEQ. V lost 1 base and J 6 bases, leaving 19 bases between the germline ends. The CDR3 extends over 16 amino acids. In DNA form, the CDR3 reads TGTGCCAGCAGCCAAGGGTCGAACCTTCAAGCGGGCGAGCAGTACTTC. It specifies CASSQGSNLQAGEQYF.

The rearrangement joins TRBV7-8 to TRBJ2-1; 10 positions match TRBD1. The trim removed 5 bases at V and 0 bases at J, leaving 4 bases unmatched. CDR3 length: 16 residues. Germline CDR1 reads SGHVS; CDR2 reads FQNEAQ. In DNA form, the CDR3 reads TGTGCCAGCAGCGCCAGGACAGGGGGCTCCTACAATGAGCAGTTCTTC. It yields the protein CASSARTGGSYNEQFF.

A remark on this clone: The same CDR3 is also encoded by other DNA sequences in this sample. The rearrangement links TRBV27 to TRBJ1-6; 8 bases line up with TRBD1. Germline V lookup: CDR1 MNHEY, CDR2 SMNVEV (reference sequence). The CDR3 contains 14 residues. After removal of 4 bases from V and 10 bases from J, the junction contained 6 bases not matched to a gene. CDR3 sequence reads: CASSWRQGNSPLHF. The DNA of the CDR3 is TGTGCCAGCAGTTGGAGACAGGGGAACTCACCCCTCCACTTT.